The clone carrying this T cell receptor beta chain was detected only once. V dropped 3 bases and J dropped 3 bases, with 12 bases sitting between them. Germline V gene lookup returns CDR1 MNHNY and CDR2 SVGAGI (reference sequence). The CDR3 covers 14 residues. This specimen belongs to a study of blood T cell repertoires in COVID-19. Looking at the study overall: Sample material is recorded as cDNA or gDNA derived from T cells, B-cell-depleted T cells, or PBMCs.

Repertoires were generated with immunoSEQ multiplex PCR, while TCRdb's copy carries only in-frame clones and drops some. The sample records 150,000 to 200,000 clones, roughly 80% being singletons. This receptor was identified in a man aged 55 to 69 with COVID-19, enrolled during active disease. Sequencing was done on a sample of peripheral blood. The chain employs TRBV6-6 and TRBJ2-7, with D possibly TRBD2 on 6 matching bases. The CDR3 protein is CASSYSPGDYEQYF. The DNA for the CDR3 is TGTGCCAGCAGTTATAGTCCGGGGGACTACGAGCAGTACTTC.